This T cell receptor beta chain was sequenced during a study of identical twins. As concerns this clonotype: Its antigen is currently unknown. This sequence may be a read error, since a much larger clone differs from it by one base.

TCRdb processed the 5' RACE reads anew with MiXCR; each CDR3 protein has one entry. Of 1.5 million to 2 million distinct CDR3 sequences detected, less than 35% appear once; the ten largest clones hold more than 0.25%. Findings of the study overall: The study reached conclusions through statistical analysis that was cross-sectional, not following the same donors. With monozygotic twins, out-of-frame TCR alpha sharing exceeded what models estimated. Low generation probability was overrepresented in out-of-frame alpha sequences shared by twins.

V lost 10 bases and J lost 3; bases outside the gene matches: 5. The CDR3 is made up of 13 amino acids. The rearrangement joins TRBV12-3 or TRBV12-4 to TRBJ2-1, with 8 nucleotides matching TRBD2. The specimen sequenced was cord blood. This receptor was taken from a newborn girl in good health. CDR3 amino acids: CAIRRGDYNEQFF. The CDR3 DNA reads as TGTGCCATCAGGCGGGGGGACTACAATGAGCAGTTCTTC.